The clone carrying this T cell receptor beta chain appeared once. As yet, its antigen is unknown. This CDR3 comprises 13 residues. Trimming took 5 bases from V and 8 from J, leaving 13 bases between them. Germline CDR1 is SGHAT and CDR2 is FQNNGV. The sample belongs to a study of vaccination effects on CD4 cells after COVID-19. Regarding the study as a whole: Both infection-induced and vaccine-induced clones contracted markedly at late post-vaccination timepoints.

With the ViraFEST assay, the study expanded antigen-specific CD4+ T cells using viral peptide pools, then sequenced them. Subsequent to approximately 9 days of culture, CD4+ T cells were isolated. Each participant received a vaccine that was either BNT162b2 or mRNA-1273, given as two doses. Neither prior SARS-CoV-2 infection nor positive nucleocapsid antibodies were present in the vaccine recipients. With 8.5 to 10 ug/ml peptides and around 9.9 IU/ml IL-2, approximately 2.1 million PBMC per well were cultured. On day 3 and again on day 7, half the medium was replaced with IL-2 medium. The protocol was immunoSEQ multiplex PCR, while the TCRdb copy is restricted to in-frame clones and leaves out a portion. Of about 64,000 clones listed, just under 80% are singletons.

This receptor was taken from a human donor who received a COVID-19 vaccine. V gene TRBV11-2 combines with J gene TRBJ2-4; tentatively, D is TRBD2 (5 bases). The sample was CD4+ T cells from PBMCs cultured with HCoV-OC43 spike peptides, taken after COVID-19 vaccination. Stated subset: HCoV-OC43 spike overlapping peptide pool stimulation. The CDR3 here is CASSPRTLDIQYF. In DNA, the CDR3 is TGTGCCAGCAGCCCTAGGACTTTGGACATTCAGTACTTC.